The 25 T cell receptor beta chains below were found in one sample sequenced in a study of T cells in Graves' hyperthyroidism and ophthalmopathy. From RNA transcripts, TCR beta CDR3 regions were amplified. The HTBI primer set served for first-round RT-PCR of the TCR CDR3. TCRdb recomputed calls from the multiplex PCR reads with MiXCR, one row per CDR3 protein. Counted here are 620,000 or so distinct CDR3 sequences, about 14% occurring once; the ten biggest clones make up under 15%. The sequenced sample consisted of blood. The receptors stem from a woman aged 45-65 years with Graves' ophthalmopathy.

This clonotype occurred a few times. The junction shows a germline mismatch at one end, possibly a read error. This rearrangement joins TRBV6-5 to TRBJ2-1; tentatively, D is TRBD2 (6 bases). The CDR3 totals 15 residues. Germline V gene data show CDR1 as MNHEY and CDR2 as SVGAGI. The CDR3: CASSDSSGAGNEQFF. CDR3 nucleotide sequence: TGTGCCAGCAGTGACTCTTCGGGAGCGGGCAATGAGCAGTTCTTC.

This clonotype was detected many times. The V call is TRBV30, the J call TRBJ2-1; TRBD2 matches at 12 bases. This CDR3 is 15 amino acids long. After removal of 1 base from V and 10 bases from J, the junction contained 8 bases not matched to a gene. The germline V gene has CDR1 GTSNPN and CDR2 SVGIG (reference sequence). The CDR3 DNA sequence: TGTGCCTGGAGTGACACTAGCGGGAGGTACAGGGAGCAGTTCTTC. This gives the protein CAWSDTSGRYREQFF.

This clonotype was seen a few times. The chain couples TRBV11-3 to TRBJ2-5, with 8 bases matching TRBD1. V lost 5 bases, J lost 5 bases, and 7 bases stayed unmatched. The germline CDR1 and CDR2 sequences are SGHNT and YENEEA. This CDR3 has 14 amino acids. The CDR3 sequence is CASSAGQGTETQYF. The CDR3 DNA follows: TGTGCCAGCAGCGCCGGACAGGGAACGGAGACCCAGTACTTC.

This clonotype came up a few times. A read error is possible here, since a much larger clone lies one base away. The chain carries TRBV12-3 or TRBV12-4 and TRBJ2-5; the match to TRBD2 covers 8 bases. V trimming: 2 bases; J trimming: 7 bases; junction bases outside the gene matches: 6. The CDR3 is 14 residues long. In nucleotides, the CDR3 is TGTGCCAGCAGTTTATTACTAGCGGAAGGGACCCAGTACTTC. This encodes CASSLLLAEGTQYF.

This clonotype was detected ten times or more. This chain links TRBV7-8 with TRBJ2-7; D gene unclear. Germline V gives CDR1 SGHVS, CDR2 FQNEAQ. This CDR3 region has 12 residues. The V and J ends lost 3 bases and 4 bases respectively, with 7 bases between them. The CDR3 DNA reads TGTGCCAGCAGCTTCCAAGATTACGAGCAGTACTTC. Its protein is CASSFQDYEQYF.

This clonotype appeared many times. The rearrangement uses TRBV7-8 and TRBJ2-1, with TRBD2 identical over 10 bases. The CDR3 contains 16 residues. V was clipped by 2 bases and J by 6 bases; unmatched bases: 7. Germline V gives CDR1 SGHVS, CDR2 FQNEAQ. The CDR3 reads CASSLLPSGSSNEQFF. The CDR3 DNA follows: TGTGCCAGCAGCTTATTACCTAGCGGGAGTTCCAATGAGCAGTTCTTC.

This clonotype was found many times. The chain's CDR3 is CAITRTGGSLETQYF. The CDR3 DNA reads TGTGCCATCACGAGGACAGGGGGCTCCCTTGAGACCCAGTACTTC. This chain links TRBV10-3 with TRBJ2-5; 11 nucleotides line up with TRBD1. This CDR3 region has 15 residues. The germline V gene encodes CDR1 ENHRY and CDR2 SYGVKD. The trim removed 7 bases at V and 5 bases at J, leaving 9 bases unmatched.

This clonotype occurred once. V usage is TRBV9 and J usage is TRBJ1-5, with unresolved D. V dropped 0 bases and J dropped 3 bases, with 7 bases sitting between them. This CDR3 is 14 amino acids long. Germline V gene lookup returns CDR1 SGDLS and CDR2 YYNGEE. CDR3 DNA: TGTGCCAGCAGCGTAGGGGCCCCCAATCAGCCCCAGCATTTT. Its translation is CASSVGAPNQPQHF.

The chain couples TRBV7-8 to TRBJ2-7, with D perhaps TRBD2 (5 bases). This CDR3 has 16 amino acids. V was pared by 1 base and J by 0 bases, with 13 bases between. CDR1 is SGHVS and CDR2 is FQNEAQ in the germline V gene. CDR3 coding DNA: TGTGCCAGCAGCTTAGGAGTGGACGGGAACTCCTACGAGCAGTACTTC. Its translation: CASSLGVDGNSYEQYF. The full variable domain, completed using reference TRBV7-8 and TRBJ2-7, is GAGVSQSPRYKVAKRGQDVALRCDPISGHVSLFWYQQALGQGPEFLTYFQNEAQLDKSGLPSDRFFAERPEGSVSTLKIQRTQQEDSAVYLCASSLGVDGNSYEQYFGPGTRLTVT.

This clonotype was seen at least ten times. The genes are TRBV13 and TRBJ1-1; 7 positions match TRBD1. The V gene's germline CDR1 is PRHDT and CDR2 FYEKMQ (reference sequence). CDR3 length: 13 amino acids. Losses at the gene ends were 5 bases for V and 6 bases for J; bases not matched to a gene: 6. DNA of the CDR3: TGTGCCAGCAGCCAACAGGGGAAGGCTGAAGCTTTCTTT. Protein: CASSQQGKAEAFF.

Many counts were recorded for this clonotype. The rearrangement uses TRBV20-1 and TRBJ2-5, with 7 bases that match TRBD1. Germline V gives CDR1 DFQATT, CDR2 SNEGSKA (reference sequence). The J segment lost 4 bases and the V segment lost 5 bases, leaving 16 bases of the junction unmatched. The CDR3 is 16 residues long. CDR3 nucleotides: TGCAGTGCTCCGCAACAGGGGCTACGGATAGTAGAGACCCAGTACTTC. Translation gives CSAPQQGLRIVETQYF.

This clonotype came up many times. CDR3 amino acids: CSASQGAGVEDEQYF. CDR3 coding DNA: TGCAGTGCTTCCCAAGGGGCCGGGGTGGAAGACGAGCAGTACTTC. The rearrangement links TRBV20-1 to TRBJ2-7; D is perhaps TRBD1 or TRBD2 (5 bases each). This CDR3 is 15 amino acids long. Trimming cost V 5 bases and J 5 bases, with 22 bases left between them. Germline V gene sequence: CDR1 DFQATT, CDR2 SNEGSKA (reference sequence).

A note on this clonotype: A clone one base away is much larger, so this may be a read error. This chain links TRBV30 with TRBJ1-3, with a weak D call TRBD1 (5 bases). The V gene's germline CDR1 is GTSNPN and CDR2 SVGIG (reference sequence). The CDR3 length is 13 residues. CDR3 amino acids: CAWTGPSGDTIYF. Here the CDR3 DNA reads TGTGCCTGGACGGGGCCGAGTGGAGACACCATATATTTT. Together with reference TRBV30 and TRBJ1-3, the CDR3 gives the full variable domain: SQTIHQWPATLVQPVGSPLSLECTVEGTSNPNLYWYRQAAGRGLQLLFYSVGIGQISSEVPQNLSASRPQDRQFILSSKKLLLSDSGFYLCAWTGPSGDTIYFGEGSWLTVV.

This clonotype came up many times. This rearrangement joins TRBV7-3 to TRBJ2-3; 7 bases map to TRBD2. With V trimmed by 5 bases and J by 9 bases, 11 bases remained unmatched. The CDR3 has 14 residues. Germline V gene data show CDR1 as SGHTA and CDR2 as FQGTGA. As DNA, the CDR3 is TGTGCCAGCAGCGGCGGGAGTCCCTTTGGAACGCAGTATTTT. Translating gives CASSGGSPFGTQYF.

There are many counts of this clonotype. The chain is built from TRBV11-2 and TRBJ2-7; maybe TRBD1 (5 bases). Germline V gene data show CDR1 as SGHAT and CDR2 as FQNNGV. The length of the CDR3 is 15 residues. The V end was cut by 1 base, the J end by 3 bases, with 13 bases between. The CDR3 coding sequence is TGTGCCAGCAGCTTAGTCCAGGGAATGATCTACGAGCAGTACTTC. It codes for CASSLVQGMIYEQYF.

Ten or more counts support this clonotype. The genes are TRBV18 and TRBJ1-1; 9 bases match TRBD1. This CDR3 is built from 15 residues. CDR1 KGHSH and CDR2 LQKENI come from the germline V gene. V dropped 3 bases and J dropped 5; count of bases not matched to a gene: 7. The chain's CDR3 is CASSPMDRGYTEAFF. CDR3 nucleotide sequence: TGTGCCAGCTCACCGATGGACAGGGGTTATACTGAAGCTTTCTTT.

This clonotype has more than one count but fewer than ten. The J gene is TRBJ2-6, the V gene TRBV5-1; D unclear. The germline V gene encodes CDR1 SGHRS and CDR2 YFSETQ. CDR3 size: 14 residues. Trimming took 4 bases from V and 4 from J, leaving 9 bases between them. The CDR3 nucleotides are TGCGCCAGCAGCAAAACGTCAGGGGCCAACGTCCTGACTTTC. Translating gives CASSKTSGANVLTF.

The chain carries TRBV27 and TRBJ2-7; 7 positions match TRBD1. The trim removed 4 bases at V and 0 bases at J, leaving 6 bases unmatched. The germline gives CDR1 MNHEY, CDR2 SMNVEV (reference sequence). The CDR3 runs to 15 residues. The CDR3 spells CASSSRTGVSYEQYF. CDR3 coding DNA: TGTGCCAGCAGTTCCCGGACAGGTGTCTCCTACGAGCAGTACTTC.

The V call is TRBV5-1, the J call TRBJ2-7; tentative D call: TRBD1 (7 bases). Trimming took 3 bases from V and 7 from J, leaving 23 bases between them. The CDR3 is made up of 16 amino acids. Germline CDR1 is SGHRS and CDR2 is YFSETQ. The CDR3 is CASSSGERATGIEQYF. In nucleotides, the CDR3 is TGCGCCAGCAGCTCGGGCGAGCGGGCGACAGGGATAGAGCAGTACTTC.

The chain has TRBV7-8 and TRBJ1-4; D call uncertain. Germline V gene lookup returns CDR1 SGHVS and CDR2 FQNEAQ. The CDR3 runs 15 residues. V dropped 5 bases and J dropped 0 bases, with 10 bases sitting between them. For the CDR3, the DNA is TGTGCCAGCAGCCACAGACGAGCAACTAATGAAAAACTGTTTTTT. Translating it yields CASSHRRATNEKLFF. Variable domain in full (rest from reference TRBV7-8 and TRBJ1-4): GAGVSQSPRYKVAKRGQDVALRCDPISGHVSLFWYQQALGQGPEFLTYFQNEAQLDKSGLPSDRFFAERPEGSVSTLKIQRTQQEDSAVYLCASSHRRATNEKLFFGSGTQLSVL.

This clonotype was seen at least ten times. The chain uses TRBV20-1 and TRBJ2-7; D is uncertain. Trimming took off 6 bases at V and 4 bases at J, with 16 bases between the two ends. This CDR3 has 13 amino acids. Germline loops: CDR1 DFQATT, CDR2 SNEGSKA (reference sequence). CDR3 in amino acids: CSAVRQDRYEQYF. The DNA for the CDR3 is TGCAGTGCGGTACGACAAGATAGATACGAGCAGTACTTC.

This clonotype was observed at least ten times. This chain joins TRBV28 and TRBJ1-1, with unresolved D. Per the germline V gene, CDR1 is MDHEN and CDR2 is SYDVKM. With 1 base removed from V and 10 bases from J, the gap between germline ends came to 13 bases. The CDR3 contains 13 residues. In DNA, the CDR3 is TGTGCCAGCAGTTTATCCAGAGCTAGTCTAGCTTTCTTT. It codes for CASSLSRASLAFF.

This clonotype has a count of ten or more. The gene calls are TRBV15 and TRBJ1-2, with D maybe TRBD1 (5 bases). Per germline, CDR1 LNHNV and CDR2 YYDKDF (reference sequence). The ends were cut back, 0 bases at V and 4 bases at J, with 6 bases in the middle. The CDR3 sequence is 13 residues long. The CDR3 region has the DNA TGTGCCACCAGCAGAGAGGGGGGCTATGGCTACACCTTC. This encodes CATSREGGYGYTF. Looking up the rest from reference TRBV15 and TRBJ1-2 gives the full variable domain: DAMVIQNPRYQVTQFGKPVTLSCSQTLNHNVMYWYQQKSSQAPKLLFHYYDKDFNNEADTPDNFQSRRPNTSFCFLDIRSPGLGDTAMYLCATSREGGYGYTFGSGTRLTVV.

The rearrangement uses TRBV2 and TRBJ2-5; maybe TRBD2 (6 bases). This CDR3 has 12 amino acids. CDR1 is SNHLY and CDR2 is FYNNEI in the germline V gene. Trimming removed 2 bases at V and 12 bases at J, with 13 bases between. The CDR3 DNA sequence: TGTGCCAGCAGTGAATCCACTAGCCCAAAGTACTTC. This sequence encodes CASSESTSPKYF.

This clonotype has ten or more counts. The chain carries TRBV6-1 and TRBJ1-2; no clear D gene. Germline V gene lookup returns CDR1 MNHNS and CDR2 SASEGT. V dropped 11 bases and J dropped 3 bases, with 16 bases sitting between them. The CDR3 has 13 amino acids. The CDR3 DNA reads TGTGCCGGAAGCGGTCACGGAGACTATGGCTACACCTTC. This encodes CAGSGHGDYGYTF.